One sample yielded the 2 T cell receptor beta chains listed below, sequenced in a study of T cells in Graves' hyperthyroidism and ophthalmopathy. It was RNA transcripts that yielded the amplified TCR beta CDR3 regions. The TCR CDR3 first-round RT-PCR relied on the HTBI primer set. One entry per CDR3 protein results from TCRdb running MiXCR on the multiplex PCR reads. The data hold a few hundred thousand distinct CDR3 sequences, with less than 25% observed a single time. Sequencing used blood. All receptors derive from a man aged 18 to 35 with Graves' hyperthyroidism.

The rearrangement joins TRBV4-1 to TRBJ2-7; maybe TRBD2 (6 bases). The CDR3 is 14 residues long. CDR1 MGHRA and CDR2 YSYEKL come from the germline V gene. V was shortened by 4 bases and J by 2 bases, with 12 bases between the two germline ends. In nucleotides, the CDR3 is TGCGCCAGCAGCCCCCTCTGGAGGGCCTACGAGCAGTACTTC. Residues: CASSPLWRAYEQYF.

There are many counts of this clonotype. This chain joins TRBV6-6 and TRBJ2-6; D gene ambiguous. The CDR3 has 19 amino acids. V gave up 4 bases and J gave up 0 bases, with 19 bases separating them. CDR1 and CDR2 (germline): MNHNY, SVGAGI (reference sequence). The CDR3 DNA reads as TGTGCCAGCAGTTGGAGTCCGGGCCCAACCAGCTCTGGGGCCAACGTCCTGACTTTC. The encoded protein is CASSWSPGPTSSGANVLTF.